The present entry profiles one T cell receptor (beta chain) with its context. Methods used by the authors: Reference gene primer amplification in the assay estimated nucleated cell counts. Clones were read by immunoSEQ multiplex PCR, and TCRdb kept only the in-frame ones, dropping some. The DNA gave D and trimming, while V, J and clone size come from that table. The sample carries around 20,000 clones, 87% recorded once. Germline CDR1 SGHTA, CDR2 FQGNSA. V lost 5 bases, J lost 0 bases, and 6 bases stayed unmatched. The CDR3 contains 15 residues. These data belong to a study of blood T cell repertoires in COVID-19. Study-wide background: Material from acute and convalescent COVID-19 was sourced from the United States, Italy and Spain. PBMCs, B-cell-depleted T cells, or T cells provided the cDNA or gDNA that made up the material.

The sequenced sample consisted of peripheral blood. The TCR comes from a human donor in a cohort sampled during active COVID-19. The donor label of this sample is uncertain. V is TRBV7-2 and J is TRBJ2-7; 8 bases line up with TRBD1. CDR3 sequence (DNA): TGTGCCAGCAGCGCAGACAGGGGACCCTCCTACGAGCAGTACTTC. It is translated as CASSADRGPSYEQYF.